The 14 T cell receptor beta chains given below trace back to one sample, sequenced in a study of T cell changes during pregnancy in multiple sclerosis. Only in-frame clones appear in the TCRdb table, and some are missing; sequencing was by immunoSEQ multiplex PCR. This sample carries 60,000 to 85,000 clones, 80% to 95% of them seen once, and the ten largest clones take roughly 3.7%. The input for sequencing was peripheral blood, taken after pregnancy. The receptors were sampled from a female donor in good health, enrolled as a control in a pregnancy study.

This chain links TRBV6-1 with TRBJ1-2, with no clear D. Germline loops: CDR1 MNHNS, CDR2 SASEGT. V lost 5 bases to trimming and J lost 5 bases, with 9 bases between them. The CDR3 runs to 12 residues. CDR3 DNA sequence: TGTGCCAGCAGTCCCAGCGATTATGGCTACACCTTC. The encoded protein is CASSPSDYGYTF.

The rearrangement uses TRBV4-1 and TRBJ1-1; 9 bases are shared with TRBD1. This CDR3 has 17 amino acids. Trimming took 3 bases from V and 6 from J; bases not matched to a gene: 14. Per germline, CDR1 MGHRA and CDR2 YSYEKL. The CDR3 spells CASSQTKGQGFFAEAFF. In DNA form, the CDR3 reads TGCGCCAGCAGCCAGACAAAGGGACAGGGCTTTTTCGCTGAAGCTTTCTTT.

The chain carries TRBV7-8 and TRBJ2-7; TRBD2 agrees at 16 bases. CDR3 size: 17 residues. Trimming removed 4 bases from V and 6 bases from J; junction bases left unmatched: 9. The V gene's germline CDR1 is SGHVS and CDR2 FQNEAQ. The CDR3 loop is CASSYGTSGRVPPEQYF. The CDR3 DNA reads as TGTGCCAGCAGCTACGGGACTAGCGGGAGGGTACCCCCCGAGCAGTACTTC.

The chain is built from TRBV29-1 and TRBJ2-7; 7 bases map to TRBD1. V lost 6 bases, J lost 3 bases, and 8 bases stayed unmatched. Germline V gene sequence: CDR1 SQVTM, CDR2 ANQGSEA. There are 13 residues in the CDR3. The CDR3 here is CSVKVWDSYEQYF. The CDR3 coding sequence is TGCAGCGTGAAAGTTTGGGACAGCTACGAGCAGTACTTC.

The gene calls are TRBV4-3 and TRBJ2-7; 12 bases map to TRBD2. CDR1 and CDR2 (germline): LGHNA, YSLEER. CDR3 length equals 14 residues. Trimming cost V 4 bases and J 6 bases; bases outside gene matches: 4. CDR3 in DNA: TGCGCCAGCAGCCCTAGCGGGAGGGTCCGCGAGCAGTACTTC. Residues: CASSPSGRVREQYF.

This clone was found once. The chain uses TRBV29-1 and TRBJ1-1; D gene uncertain. V lost 6 bases, J lost 3 bases, and 14 bases lay in between. Germline V CDR1 and CDR2: SQVTM, ANQGSEA. This CDR3 is 13 amino acids long. The CDR3 spells CSVISEGDTEAFF. The CDR3 coding sequence is TGCAGCGTCATCTCTGAGGGAGACACTGAAGCTTTCTTT.

This chain links TRBV28 with TRBJ2-5, with D possibly being TRBD2 (6 bases). Trimming removed 10 bases at V and 3 bases at J, with 12 bases between. The CDR3 has 12 residues. CDR1 and CDR2 (germline): MDHEN, SYDVKM. CDR3 loop: CATGGAEETQYF. In DNA, the CDR3 is TGTGCCACCGGCGGGGCAGAAGAGACCCAGTACTTC.

The chain joins TRBV6-5 to TRBJ2-3; the D gene is possibly TRBD2 (5 bases). Per germline, CDR1 MNHEY and CDR2 SVGAGI. The germline V and J ends were trimmed by 5 bases and 2 bases, with 14 bases remaining between them. This CDR3 has 15 amino acids. The CDR3, as DNA: TGTGCCAGCAGTCCCCGACTAACCATCACAGATACGCAGTATTTT. It is translated as CASSPRLTITDTQYF.

The chain combines TRBV4-2 with TRBJ1-2, with TRBD1 matching 8 bases. The ends lost 5 bases at V and 4 bases at J; junction bases unmatched: 9. Germline V gene sequence: CDR1 LGHNA, CDR2 YNFKEQ. The CDR3 is 15 amino acids. The CDR3 DNA sequence: TGTGCCAGCAGCTTACCGGGACAGGACGTCTATGGCTACACCTTC. Its protein is CASSLPGQDVYGYTF.

This clone was found once. The rearrangement links TRBV4-1 to TRBJ1-2; 7 nucleotides line up with TRBD1. This CDR3 contains 17 residues. Germline V gene data show CDR1 as MGHRA and CDR2 as YSYEKL. With 1 base clipped from V and 4 bases from J, the junction kept 12 bases outside the gene matches. CDR3 protein: CASSQVSGDSPIYGYTF. The CDR3, as DNA: TGCGCCAGCAGCCAAGTTTCAGGGGACAGTCCCATCTATGGCTACACCTTC.

The chain combines TRBV9 with TRBJ2-1; 7 positions agree with TRBD1. The V and J ends lost 3 bases and 10 bases, in that order; junction bases with no gene match: 7. This CDR3 has 13 residues. CDR1 and CDR2 (germline): SGDLS, YYNGEE. The CDR3 protein is CASSARQGGEQFF. The CDR3 DNA sequence: TGTGCCAGCAGCGCCCGACAGGGCGGCGAGCAGTTCTTC.

CDR3 region: CASRGQGTYEQYF. The CDR3 nucleotides are TGTGCCAGCAGAGGACAGGGTACCTACGAGCAGTACTTC. The chain links TRBV6-1 to TRBJ2-7, with 8 bases lining up with TRBD1. Trimming took 6 bases from V and 2 from J; bases not matched to a gene: 3. Germline CDR1 and CDR2: MNHNS and SASEGT. The CDR3 totals 13 residues.

The chain recombines TRBV7-8 with TRBJ2-2; 7 nucleotides align to TRBD2. The CDR3 spans 15 residues. CDR1 SGHVS and CDR2 FQNEAQ come from the germline V gene. V dropped 5 bases and J dropped 4; count of bases not matched to a gene: 7. The CDR3 DNA follows: TGTGCCAGCAGCCCGTTGGGGGAGGGCACCGGGGAGCTGTTTTTT. Translation gives CASSPLGEGTGELFF.

The chain recombines TRBV27 with TRBJ2-3; TRBD1 might be the D (6 bases). V lost 4 bases and J 2 bases, leaving 13 bases between the germline ends. The CDR3 contains 15 residues. Germline V CDR1 and CDR2: MNHEY, SMNVEV (reference sequence). The CDR3 nucleotides read TGTGCCAGCAGTTCGGGACGGACAGACACAGATACGCAGTATTTT. Protein product: CASSSGRTDTDTQYF.